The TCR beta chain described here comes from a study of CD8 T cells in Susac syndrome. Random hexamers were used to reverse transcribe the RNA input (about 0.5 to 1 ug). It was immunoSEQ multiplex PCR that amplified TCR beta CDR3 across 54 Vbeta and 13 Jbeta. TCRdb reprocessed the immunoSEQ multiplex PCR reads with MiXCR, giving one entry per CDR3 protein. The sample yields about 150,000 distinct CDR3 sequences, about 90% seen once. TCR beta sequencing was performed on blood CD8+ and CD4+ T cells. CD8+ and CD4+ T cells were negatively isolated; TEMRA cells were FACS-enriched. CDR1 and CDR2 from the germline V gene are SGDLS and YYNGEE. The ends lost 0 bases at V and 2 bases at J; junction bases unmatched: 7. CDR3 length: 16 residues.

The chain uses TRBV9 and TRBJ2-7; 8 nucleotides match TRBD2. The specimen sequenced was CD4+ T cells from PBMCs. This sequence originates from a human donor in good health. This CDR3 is CASSVVAAGETYEQYF. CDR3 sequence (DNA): TGTGCCAGCAGCGTAGTAGCAGCGGGAGAGACCTACGAGCAGTACTTC. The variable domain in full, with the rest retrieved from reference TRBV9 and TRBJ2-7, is DSGVTQTPKHLITATGQRVTLRCSPRSGDLSVYWYQQSLDQGLQFLIQYYNGEERAKGNILERFSAQQFPDLHSELNLSSLELGDSALYFCASSVVAAGETYEQYFGPGTRLTVT.